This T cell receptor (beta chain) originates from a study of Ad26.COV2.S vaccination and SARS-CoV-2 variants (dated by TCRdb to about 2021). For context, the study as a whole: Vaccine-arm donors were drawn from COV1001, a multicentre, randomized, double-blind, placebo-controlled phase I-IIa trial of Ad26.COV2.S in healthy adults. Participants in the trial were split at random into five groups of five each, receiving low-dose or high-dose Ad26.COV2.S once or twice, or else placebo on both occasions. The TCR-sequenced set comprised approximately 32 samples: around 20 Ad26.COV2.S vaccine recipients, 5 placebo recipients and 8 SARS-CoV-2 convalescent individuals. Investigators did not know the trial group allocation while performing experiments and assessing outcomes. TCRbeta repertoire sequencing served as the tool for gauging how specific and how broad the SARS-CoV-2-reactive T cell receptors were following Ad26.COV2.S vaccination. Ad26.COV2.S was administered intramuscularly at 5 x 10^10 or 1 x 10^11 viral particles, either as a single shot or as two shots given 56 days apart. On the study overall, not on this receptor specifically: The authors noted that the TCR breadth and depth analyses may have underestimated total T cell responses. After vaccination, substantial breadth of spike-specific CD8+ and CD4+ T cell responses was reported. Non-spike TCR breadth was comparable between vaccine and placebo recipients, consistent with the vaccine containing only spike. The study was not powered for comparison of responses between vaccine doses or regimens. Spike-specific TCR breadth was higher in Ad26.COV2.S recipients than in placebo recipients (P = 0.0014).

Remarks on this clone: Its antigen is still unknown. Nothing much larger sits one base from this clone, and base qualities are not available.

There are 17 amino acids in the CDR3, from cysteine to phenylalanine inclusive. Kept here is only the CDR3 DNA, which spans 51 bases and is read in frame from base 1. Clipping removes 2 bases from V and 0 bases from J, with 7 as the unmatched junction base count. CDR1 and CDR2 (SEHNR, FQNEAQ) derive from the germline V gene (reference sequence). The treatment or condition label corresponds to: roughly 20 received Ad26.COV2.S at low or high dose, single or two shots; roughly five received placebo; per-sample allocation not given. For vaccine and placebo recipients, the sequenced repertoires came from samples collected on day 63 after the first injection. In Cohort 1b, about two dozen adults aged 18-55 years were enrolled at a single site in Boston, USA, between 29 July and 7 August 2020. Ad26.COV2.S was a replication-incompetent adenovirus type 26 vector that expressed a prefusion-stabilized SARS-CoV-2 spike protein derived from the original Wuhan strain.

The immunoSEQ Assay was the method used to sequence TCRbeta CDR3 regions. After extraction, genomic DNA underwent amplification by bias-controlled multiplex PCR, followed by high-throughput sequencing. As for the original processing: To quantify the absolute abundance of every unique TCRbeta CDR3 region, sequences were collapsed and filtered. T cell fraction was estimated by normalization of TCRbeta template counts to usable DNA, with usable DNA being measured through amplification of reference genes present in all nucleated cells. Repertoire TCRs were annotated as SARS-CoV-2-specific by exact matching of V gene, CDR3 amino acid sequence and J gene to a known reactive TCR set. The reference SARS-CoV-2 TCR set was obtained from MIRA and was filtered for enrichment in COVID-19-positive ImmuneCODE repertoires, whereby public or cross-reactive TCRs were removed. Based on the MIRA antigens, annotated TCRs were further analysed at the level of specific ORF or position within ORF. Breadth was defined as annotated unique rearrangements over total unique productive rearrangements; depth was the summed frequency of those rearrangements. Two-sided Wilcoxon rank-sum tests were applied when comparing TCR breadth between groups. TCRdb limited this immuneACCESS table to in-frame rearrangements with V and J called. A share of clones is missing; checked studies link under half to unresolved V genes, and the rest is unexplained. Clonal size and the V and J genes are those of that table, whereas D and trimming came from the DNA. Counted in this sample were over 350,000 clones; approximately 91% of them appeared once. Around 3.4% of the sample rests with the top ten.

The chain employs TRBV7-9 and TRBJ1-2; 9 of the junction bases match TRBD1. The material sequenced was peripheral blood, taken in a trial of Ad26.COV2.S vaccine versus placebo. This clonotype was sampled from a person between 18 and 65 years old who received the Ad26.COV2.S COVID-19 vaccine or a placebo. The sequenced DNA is TGTGCCAGCAGCTTAAGGGACAGGGAAAGGTCTAACTATGGCTACACCTTC. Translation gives CASSLRDRERSNYGYTF.